This T cell receptor beta chain is drawn from a study of fetal regulatory T cell absence and autoimmunity. The repertoire was sequenced with immunoSEQ multiplex PCR; TCRdb's copy has only in-frame clones and lacks some. This table holds 46,000 or so clones, about 80% found once. Trimming took 1 base from V and 7 from J, leaving 17 bases between them. The germline gives CDR1 GTSNPN, CDR2 SVGIG (reference sequence). The CDR3 runs 15 residues. As regards this clone: As yet, its antigen is unknown.

Overall study results and limits: Cord blood and pancreas showed broadly similar TRB gene family usage. Oligoclonal TCR enrichment in pancreas over cord blood reached over 95-fold for some clones. The oligoclonal enrichment was interpreted as supporting antigen-driven pancreatic autoimmunity before birth in IPEX syndrome.

The sequencing input was cord blood. The clonotype originates from a newborn boy with IPEX syndrome. The gene calls are TRBV30 and TRBJ1-5; D is possibly TRBD1 (6 bases). The CDR3 reads CAWSAWEGDWQPQHF. Here the CDR3 DNA reads TGTGCCTGGAGTGCCTGGGAGGGGGACTGGCAGCCCCAGCATTTT. Together with reference TRBV30 and TRBJ1-5, the CDR3 gives the full variable domain: SQTIHQWPATLVQPVGSPLSLECTVEGTSNPNLYWYRQAAGRGLQLLFYSVGIGQISSEVPQNLSASRPQDRQFILSSKKLLLSDSGFYLCAWSAWEGDWQPQHFGDGTRLSIL.